The following is a T cell receptor beta chain sequence with its context. Its antigen is unknown. Sequencing was performed with immunoSEQ multiplex PCR; in TCRdb, only in-frame clones are kept and a portion is missing. The sample shows about 100,000 clones, 70% to 90% of them seen only once. The data originate from a study of T cell responses to AZD1222 COVID-19 vaccine. Study-wide points: It should be noted that donors were predominantly white British and more often female, and clonal diversity was possibly underestimated. Scientists sampled the repertoires only once the peak T cell response had passed.

With 6 bases clipped from V and 6 bases from J, the junction kept 13 bases outside the gene matches. Germline-derived CDR1 and CDR2 are ENHRY and SYGVKD. The CDR3 runs to 16 residues. Sample: peripheral blood, taken on day 0 of MenACWY control vaccination. The sequence was obtained from an adult in good health. The chain joins TRBV10-3 to TRBJ2-2, with 7 bases identical to TRBD1. CDR3: CAISGLDRVGAGELFF. CDR3 in DNA: TGTGCCATCAGCGGACTTGACAGGGTCGGGGCCGGGGAGCTGTTTTTT.